The clone carrying this T cell receptor (beta chain) was seen a handful of times. Its specificity is not known. Constant-segment primers and 5'RACE yielded cDNA libraries for TCR alpha and TCR beta, each carrying sample barcodes and UMIs. TCRdb re-called the 5' RACE reads with MiXCR, one entry per CDR3 protein. Altogether about 620,000 distinct CDR3 sequences are present, about a sixth being singletons, with the ten largest covering approximately 12%. The germline gives CDR1 SQVTM, CDR2 ANQGSEA. V lost 8 bases, J lost 3 bases, and 18 bases lay in between. The CDR3 covers 14 residues. This record belongs to a study of T-cell memory formation after mild COVID-19. Overall study results and limits: Still unconfirmed is whether the second-wave clones peaking on day 37 recognized SARS-CoV-2. Chiefly within CM and EM were the contracting CD4+ clones; CD8+ ones were within EMRA.

The chain recombines TRBV29-1 with TRBJ2-3, with a possible D match to TRBD2 (5 bases). This clonotype originated in an adult woman who had mild COVID-19 (a few samples of this study predate the infection). Cell type and time point are not known. Source material: PBMCs or a T cell subset sorted from them (not recorded which). The CDR3 DNA follows: TGCAGCACCGCGTCCGAGAGGACTACAGATACGCAGTATTTT. It translates to CSTASERTTDTQYF.